This TCR beta chain comes out of a study of regulatory T cells in long-lasting Graves disease listed by TCRdb under 2021. Regarding the complete study: Persistent Graves' disease was defined as antithyroid drug treatment for over 5 years with persistently positive TSH receptor autoantibodies. This study used TCR sequencing and RNA sequencing of peripheral blood to compare persistent Graves' disease patients against newly diagnosed Graves' disease patients. The study took place in China and was registered as a clinical trial. A total of around 35 samples underwent TCR sequencing: around 13 from persistent and around 20 from newly diagnosed Graves' disease patients. On average, persistent Graves' disease patients in the clinical cohort had been on antithyroid drugs for around ten years. The study at large found these results: The authors acknowledged the small sample size as a limitation that may reduce accuracy. Patients with persistent disease shared more public clonotypes (roughly 2,900) than newly diagnosed patients did (roughly 970). Sequencing and analysis were restricted to the TCR beta chain. Persistent Graves' disease patients showed lower TCR Shannon entropy and fewer highly expanded clones than newly diagnosed patients, suggesting clonal expansion. Peripheral blood alone was examined, since thyroid tissue, which constituted the primary lesion, could not be accessed.

This clonotype was observed a handful of times. This receptor's antigen is unknown. One base away there is no much larger clone; base qualities are not given. The sample's time point label, decoded: persistent/refractory GD, antithyroid drugs over 5 years with positive TRAb. For both TCR sequencing and RNA sequencing, RNA was extracted from PBMCs using TRIzol. The diagnosis of Graves' disease followed American Thyroid Association guidelines. Recruitment of patients was carried out at an endocrinology department in Xi'an, China. From each patient, approximately 9.9 milliliters of peripheral blood was collected into an EDTA anticoagulant tube. Ficoll Paque Plus density gradient separation was used to isolate PBMCs, and no additional T cell sorting was done. An Agilent 2100 Bioanalyzer and agarose gel were used to assess RNA quality, and a NanoDrop 2000 was used to measure RNA concentration. The library was made by multiplex PCR. This sample was sequenced with an Illumina HiSeq 4000. CDR3 regions were amplified by Arm-PCR with iRepertoire HTBI primers to construct TCR beta libraries. Before sequencing, the PCR products went through gel purification. Regarding the original processing steps: Gene usage analysis of CDR3 amino acid clonotypes used the 62 TRBV and around 14 TRBJ segments found across samples. COPE and FqMerger were used to merge filtered high-quality paired reads into contigs. BLAST was used to align contigs to IMGT TRBV, TRBD and TRBJ reference genes, and CDR3 was defined according to IMGT. Any clonotype with a frequency above 0.1% was counted as a highly expanded clone. Shannon entropy served as the measure of repertoire diversity, while the Gini coefficient captured V-J evenness. Public clonotypes were defined as clonotypes shared by more than one individual. TCRdb itself trimmed the public reads at Q25 with fastp, ran MiXCR and retained productive beta chains. CDR3 protein duplicates are merged, each entry listing the most common genes and DNA. Clone size and V and J calls follow TCRdb, not the original study. Across this sample there are nearly 350,000 distinct CDR3 sequences, with less than 20% seen only once. Clones ranked in the top ten supply about 29% of the sample.

This TCR was sampled from a female donor with Graves disease. The input for sequencing was peripheral blood mononuclear cells (PBMCs), taken when the disease was refractory, from a patient treated with antithyroid drugs.

Here the CDR3 is given as CASSGWTGTIQETQYF. The nucleotide sequence is TGTGCCAGCAGTGGGTGGACAGGGACCATACAAGAGACCCAGTACTTC. The V and J segments used are TRBV6-1 and TRBJ2-5; 8 junctional bases match TRBD1. The CDR3, from cysteine to phenylalanine, totals 16 residues. Solely the CDR3 DNA is kept, with 48 bases framed from the first base. For this chain, trimming is 4 bases at the V end and 2 bases at the J end, and the number of junction bases without a gene match is 9. Reading the germline V gene gives CDR1 MNHNS and CDR2 SASEGT.